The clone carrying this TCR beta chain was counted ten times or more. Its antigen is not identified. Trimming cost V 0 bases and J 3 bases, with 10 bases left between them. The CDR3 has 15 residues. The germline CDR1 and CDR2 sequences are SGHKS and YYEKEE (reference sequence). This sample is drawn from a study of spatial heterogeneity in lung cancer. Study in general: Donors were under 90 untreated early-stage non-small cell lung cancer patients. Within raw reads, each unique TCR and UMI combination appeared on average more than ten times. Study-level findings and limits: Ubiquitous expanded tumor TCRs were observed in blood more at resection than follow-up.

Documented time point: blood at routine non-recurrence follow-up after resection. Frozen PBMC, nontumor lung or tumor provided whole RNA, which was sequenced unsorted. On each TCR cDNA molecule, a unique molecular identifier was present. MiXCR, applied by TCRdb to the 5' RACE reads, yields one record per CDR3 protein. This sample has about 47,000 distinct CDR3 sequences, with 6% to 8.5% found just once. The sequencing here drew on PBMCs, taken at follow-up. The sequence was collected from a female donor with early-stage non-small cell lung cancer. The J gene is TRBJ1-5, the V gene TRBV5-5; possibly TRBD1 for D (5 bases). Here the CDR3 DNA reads TGTGCCAGCAGCTTGGATTGGGGGATCAATCAGCCCCAGCATTTT. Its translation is CASSLDWGINQPQHF.